A single sample gave rise to the 3 T cell receptor beta chains below, sequenced in a study of Ad26.COV2.S vaccination and SARS-CoV-2 variants. TCRdb keeps only in-frame clones here, not all; method: immunoSEQ multiplex PCR. Here the sample spans about half a million clones, around 89% being singletons. Treatment reported: around 19 received Ad26.COV2.S at low or high dose, single or two shots; several received placebo; per-sample allocation not given. Samples analyzed were those drawn on day 63 after the first vaccine or placebo injection. This specimen was peripheral blood, taken in a trial of Ad26.COV2.S vaccine versus placebo. All receptors come from a person aged 18 to 65 who received the Ad26.COV2.S COVID-19 vaccine or a placebo.

This chain connects TRBV15 to TRBJ2-1; TRBD2 aligns across 8 bases. Germline CDR1 reads LNHNV; CDR2 reads YYDKDF (reference sequence). The CDR3 loop spans 16 amino acids. Trimming took 1 base from V and 8 from J; bases not matched to a gene: 10. CDR3 coding DNA: TGTGCCACCAGCAGAGTCGAAGCGGGGGTTTGGGATGAGCAGTTCTTC. It encodes CATSRVEAGVWDEQFF.

The chain combines TRBV6-1 with TRBJ1-1; tentative D call: TRBD1 (6 bases). Trimming left V 2 bases short and J 1 base short, with 17 bases between. Germline values: CDR1 MNHNS, CDR2 SASEGT. There are 17 residues in the CDR3. The CDR3, as DNA: TGTGCCAGCAGTGAATTTGCAGGGGTCGTTGGGAACACTGAAGCTTTCTTT. Its protein product is CASSEFAGVVGNTEAFF.

The chain uses TRBV3-1 (or the pseudogene TRBV3-2) and TRBJ2-5; TRBD2 agrees at 7 bases. V lost 8 bases and J lost 2; bases outside the gene matches: 5. CDR1 and CDR2 (germline): LGHDT, YNNKEL (reference sequence). The CDR3 is made up of 13 amino acids. The CDR3 loop is CASEWGGQETQYF. In DNA form, the CDR3 reads TGTGCCAGCGAATGGGGGGGTCAAGAGACCCAGTACTTC.